This TCR beta chain came from a study of blood T cell repertoires in COVID-19. About the research overall: Collection of acute and convalescent COVID-19 samples took place in the United States, Italy and Spain.

The germline gives CDR1 SGHRS, CDR2 YFSETQ. This CDR3 spans 16 amino acids. V shed 4 bases and J 5 bases; nucleotides not matched to a gene: 15. TCRdb's copy holds only in-frame clones and misses some; the assay was immunoSEQ multiplex PCR. The sample yields approximately 500,000 clones, 85% to 90% seen once. This rearrangement joins TRBV5-1 to TRBJ2-7; 7 positions match TRBD1. Specimen: peripheral blood. The TCR sequence derives from a woman in her 50s with COVID-19, enrolled during active disease. CDR3 region: CASSMVGTDRSDEQYF. Written as DNA, the CDR3 is TGCGCCAGCAGCATGGTTGGGACAGACAGGTCCGACGAGCAGTACTTC.